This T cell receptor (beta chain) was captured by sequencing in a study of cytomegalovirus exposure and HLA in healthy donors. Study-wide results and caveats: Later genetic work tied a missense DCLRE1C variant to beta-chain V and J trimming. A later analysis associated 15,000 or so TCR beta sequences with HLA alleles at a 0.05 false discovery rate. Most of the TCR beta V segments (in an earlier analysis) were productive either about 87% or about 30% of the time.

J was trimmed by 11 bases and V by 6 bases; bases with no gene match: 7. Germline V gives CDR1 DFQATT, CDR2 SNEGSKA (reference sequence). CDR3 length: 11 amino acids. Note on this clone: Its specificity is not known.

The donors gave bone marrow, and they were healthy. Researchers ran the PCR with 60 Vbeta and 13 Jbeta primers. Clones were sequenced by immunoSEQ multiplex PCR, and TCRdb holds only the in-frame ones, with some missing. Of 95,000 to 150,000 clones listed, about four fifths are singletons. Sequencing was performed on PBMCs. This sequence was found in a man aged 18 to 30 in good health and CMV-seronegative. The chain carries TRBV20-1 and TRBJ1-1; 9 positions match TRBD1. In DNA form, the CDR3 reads TGCAGTGCGCCGACAGGGGGTCTTGCTTTCTTT. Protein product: CSAPTGGLAFF.